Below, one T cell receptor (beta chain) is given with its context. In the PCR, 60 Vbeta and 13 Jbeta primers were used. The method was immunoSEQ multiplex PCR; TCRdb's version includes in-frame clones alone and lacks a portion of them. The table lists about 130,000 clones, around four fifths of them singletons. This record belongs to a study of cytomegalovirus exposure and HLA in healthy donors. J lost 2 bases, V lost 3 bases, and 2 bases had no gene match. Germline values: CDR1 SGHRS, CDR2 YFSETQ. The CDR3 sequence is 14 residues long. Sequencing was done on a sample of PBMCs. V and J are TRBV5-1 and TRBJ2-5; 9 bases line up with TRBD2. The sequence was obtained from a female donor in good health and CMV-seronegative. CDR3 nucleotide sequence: TGCGCCAGCAGCTCCAGCGGGAGGCAAGAGACCCAGTACTTC. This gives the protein CASSSSGRQETQYF.